One and the same sample provided the 26 T cell receptor beta chains below, sequenced in a study of radiotherapy plus CTLA-4 blockade in lung cancer. The repertoire was sequenced with immunoSEQ multiplex PCR; TCRdb's copy has only in-frame clones and lacks some. The table lists around 80,000 clones, roughly four fifths of them singletons. The sequenced sample was peripheral blood, obtained from a patient treated with radiotherapy plus ipilimumab. The receptors derive from a human donor with non-small cell lung cancer who had stable disease on radiotherapy plus ipilimumab.

This clone appeared a few times. The rearrangement joins TRBV2 to TRBJ2-6, with 7 bases fitting TRBD2. CDR1 is SNHLY, CDR2 FYNNEI, per germline. The CDR3 totals 16 residues. The trim removed 4 bases at V and 4 bases at J, leaving 7 bases unmatched. CDR3 sequence: CASSVGGSLGANVLTF. The CDR3 DNA sequence: TGTGCCAGCAGTGTTGGCGGGAGTCTGGGGGCCAACGTCCTGACTTTC.

This clone was seen a single time. This chain uses TRBV7-2 with TRBJ1-2, with TRBD1 matching over 8 bases. The CDR3 length is 13 residues. V lost 1 base, J lost 14 bases, and 9 bases stayed unmatched. Germline V gene lookup returns CDR1 SGHTA and CDR2 FQGNSA. CDR3 bases: TGTGCCAGCAGCTTAGTAGTTCAGGGGGCGGGAACCTTC. It translates to CASSLVVQGAGTF.

The V call is TRBV21-1, the J call TRBJ2-1; TRBD2 was called by the table and not checked on the DNA. TRBV21-1 is a recognized pseudogene. This CDR3 spans 17 amino acids. The CDR3 DNA reads TGTGCCAGCAGCCTTCCGACGGGACTTTACTCCTACAATGAGCAGTTCTTC. Translating it yields CASSLPTGLYSYNEQFF.

J is TRBJ2-1 and V is TRBV29-1, with D uncertain. The CDR3 consists of 10 residues. V was cut by 7 bases and J by 5 bases, with 6 bases left in between. Germline V gene sequence: CDR1 SQVTM, CDR2 ANQGSEA. The CDR3 reads CSAYDNEQFF. The CDR3 region has the DNA TGCAGCGCCTATGACAATGAGCAGTTCTTC.

The V and J genes are TRBV7-7 and TRBJ2-5, with a tentative D call TRBD2 (6 bases). Germline V CDR1 and CDR2: SSHAT, FNYEAQ (reference sequence). There are 15 residues in the CDR3. V was shortened by 5 bases and J by 5 bases, with 18 bases between the two germline ends. CDR3 nucleotide sequence: TGTGCCAGCAGCACCCAGGGCGGCGGGACGGAGACCCAGTACTTC. This gives the protein CASSTQGGGTETQYF.

The chain is built from TRBV9 and TRBJ2-1; maybe TRBD1 (6 bases). This CDR3 is 16 amino acids long. Trimming removed 0 bases at V and 6 bases at J, with 16 bases between. The germline gives CDR1 SGDLS, CDR2 YYNGEE. CDR3 amino acids: CASSVELQGNGNEQFF. CDR3 DNA sequence: TGTGCCAGCAGCGTAGAGCTCCAGGGGAATGGCAATGAGCAGTTCTTC.

The J gene is TRBJ1-2, the V gene TRBV5-1; D is uncertain. Germline V gene lookup returns CDR1 SGHRS and CDR2 YFSETQ. The CDR3 is made up of 13 amino acids. The V and J ends lost 0 bases and 5 bases respectively, with 8 bases between them. The DNA for the CDR3 is TGCGCCAGCAGCTTGGAGGTTGGGTATGGCTACACCTTC. Translating gives CASSLEVGYGYTF.

The chain is built from TRBV9 and TRBJ1-3; no definite D call. V lost 5 bases and J lost 11, with 14 bases in between. Germline CDR1 and CDR2: SGDLS and YYNGEE. The CDR3 is 12 amino acids. The CDR3 DNA sequence: TGTGCCAGCAGGTCGGCGGACGGCGCCATATATTTT. The encoded protein is CASRSADGAIYF. Using reference TRBV9 and TRBJ1-3 for the parts outside the CDR3, the full variable domain is DSGVTQTPKHLITATGQRVTLRCSPRSGDLSVYWYQQSLDQGLQFLIQYYNGEERAKGNILERFSAQQFPDLHSELNLSSLELGDSALYFCASRSADGAIYFGEGSWLTVV.

The chain links TRBV7-2 to TRBJ2-6; D may be TRBD2 (6 bases). The germline V gene encodes CDR1 SGHTA and CDR2 FQGNSA. There are 15 residues in the CDR3. Trimming took off 8 bases at V and 4 bases at J, with 15 bases between the two ends. CDR3: CASRPGGGGANVLTF. The DNA for the CDR3 is TGTGCCAGCCGCCCCGGGGGTGGAGGGGCCAACGTCCTGACTTTC.

This chain links TRBV4-1 with TRBJ2-7; no clear D. CDR1 and CDR2 from the germline V gene are MGHRA and YSYEKL. CDR3 length: 15 residues. Trimming stripped 1 base from V and 7 bases from J, with 17 bases between. CDR3 loop: CASSQGLAVLREQYF. The CDR3, as DNA: TGCGCCAGCAGCCAAGGACTTGCTGTCCTACGGGAGCAGTACTTC.

The CDR3 sequence is CASSESPAQPQHF. The DNA of the CDR3 is TGCGCCAGCAGTGAGTCCCCAGCTCAGCCCCAGCATTTT. The gene calls are TRBV10-1 and TRBJ1-5, with D hard to call. The ends were cut back, 0 bases at V and 6 bases at J, with 6 bases in the middle. CDR3 size: 13 residues. The V gene's germline CDR1 is WNHNN and CDR2 SYGVQD (reference sequence).

For this clone: The identical CDR3 is also encoded by other nucleotide sequences in the sample. The chain recombines TRBV2 with TRBJ1-2; TRBD1 is a possible D gene (5 bases). The CDR3 is 11 residues long. CDR1 is SNHLY, CDR2 FYNNEI, per germline. V was clipped by 8 bases and J by 4 bases, with 8 bases between them. The CDR3 sequence: CASRDSYGYTF. CDR3 nucleotide sequence: TGTGCCAGCCGAGACAGCTATGGCTACACCTTC.

J is TRBJ2-5 and V is TRBV2; no clear D gene. Germline V lookup: CDR1 SNHLY, CDR2 FYNNEI. The length of the CDR3 is 14 residues. Trimming left V 6 bases short and J 1 base short, with 12 bases between. The CDR3: CASSVQQPQETQYF. The CDR3 region has the DNA TGTGCCAGCAGCGTCCAACAGCCCCAAGAGACCCAGTACTTC.

This clone appeared a few times. The chain links TRBV5-4 to TRBJ1-4; D is unclear. Per the germline V gene, CDR1 is SGHNT and CDR2 is YYREEE (reference sequence). The CDR3 runs to 16 residues. The V gene lost 0 bases and the J gene lost 0 bases, with 9 bases spanning the gap. This CDR3 is CASSLDGGATNEKLFF. CDR3 bases: TGTGCCAGCAGCTTGGATGGCGGAGCAACTAATGAAAAACTGTTTTTT.

The chain has TRBV30 and TRBJ2-2, with D perhaps being TRBD1 or TRBD2 (7 bases each). In germline, CDR1 is GTSNPN, CDR2 SVGIG (reference sequence). V lost 0 bases to trimming and J lost 5 bases, with 16 bases between them. The CDR3 runs 16 residues. The CDR3 sequence: CAWSVRGGRSTGELFF. The DNA of the CDR3 is TGTGCCTGGAGTGTCAGGGGGGGCCGCTCAACCGGGGAGCTGTTTTTT. Variable domain in full (rest from reference TRBV30 and TRBJ2-2): SQTIHQWPATLVQPVGSPLSLECTVEGTSNPNLYWYRQAAGRGLQLLFYSVGIGQISSEVPQNLSASRPQDRQFILSSKKLLLSDSGFYLCAWSVRGGRSTGELFFGEGSRLTVL.

In its sample, this clone was seen once. This sequence joins TRBV29-1 and TRBJ1-5; 8 positions agree with TRBD1. This CDR3 is 14 amino acids long. The V segment lost 5 bases and the J segment 0 bases; nucleotides outside the gene matches: 3. The germline gives CDR1 SQVTM, CDR2 ANQGSEA. This chain's CDR3 is CSVWTGISNQPQHF. The CDR3 DNA is TGCAGCGTTTGGACAGGGATTAGCAATCAGCCCCAGCATTTT. Using reference TRBV29-1 and TRBJ1-5 for the parts outside the CDR3, the full variable domain is SAVISQKPSRDICQRGTSLTIQCQVDSQVTMMFWYRQQPGQSLTLIATANQGSEATYESGFVIDKFPISRPNLTFSTLTVSNMSPEDSSIYLCSVWTGISNQPQHFGDGTRLSIL.

V gene TRBV30 combines with J gene TRBJ1-5; D call uncertain. The CDR3 extends over 13 amino acids. V lost 3 bases, J lost 0 bases, and 6 bases lay in between. Germline V gene data show CDR1 as GTSNPN and CDR2 as SVGIG (reference sequence). CDR3 sequence reads: CAWRQSSNQPQHF. As DNA, the CDR3 is TGTGCCTGGAGGCAGAGTAGCAATCAGCCCCAGCATTTT.

The gene calls are TRBV9 and TRBJ2-7; D is uncertain. In germline, CDR1 is SGDLS, CDR2 YYNGEE. V dropped 4 bases and J dropped 2 bases, with 16 bases sitting between them. The CDR3 is 15 amino acids. The CDR3 DNA follows: TGTGCCAGCAGCTTCGTGGGCGGAACCACCTACGAGCAGTACTTC. Residues: CASSFVGGTTYEQYF.

The V and J genes are TRBV6-1 and TRBJ2-5; 13 nucleotides line up with TRBD2. This CDR3 region has 14 residues. V dropped 7 bases and J dropped 11; count of bases not matched to a gene: 10. CDR1 MNHNS and CDR2 SASEGT come from the germline V gene. CDR3 in amino acids: CASKPGLAGILQYF. In nucleotides, the CDR3 is TGTGCCAGCAAGCCGGGACTAGCGGGAATTTTACAGTACTTC.

The rearrangement uses TRBV28 and TRBJ1-2; 7 bases are a match to TRBD1. CDR1 MDHEN and CDR2 SYDVKM come from the germline V gene. This CDR3 has 15 amino acids. Germline trimming cut 6 bases from V and 3 bases from J; bases unmatched to any gene: 10. This CDR3 is CASSSPGQAHYGYTF. CDR3 DNA: TGTGCCAGCAGCTCCCCTGGACAGGCCCACTATGGCTACACCTTC.

This chain connects TRBV5-1 to TRBJ2-3; TRBD2 agrees at 9 bases. This CDR3 comprises 20 residues. The V segment lost 0 bases and the J segment 2 bases; nucleotides outside the gene matches: 16. Per the germline V gene, CDR1 is SGHRS and CDR2 is YFSETQ. CDR3 in amino acids: CASSLEIAGAFETLTDTQYF. In DNA form, the CDR3 reads TGCGCCAGCAGCTTGGAAATAGCGGGGGCCTTCGAAACACTCACAGATACGCAGTATTTT.

The chain joins TRBV2 to TRBJ1-4, with 9 bases fitting TRBD1. The CDR3 contains 15 residues. The V and J ends lost 6 bases and 8 bases, in that order; junction bases with no gene match: 10. Germline lookup yields CDR1 SNHLY and CDR2 FYNNEI. The CDR3: CASSDAGTGWEKLFF. The CDR3 DNA follows: TGTGCCAGCAGCGACGCCGGGACAGGGTGGGAAAAACTGTTTTTT.

This clone occurred a few times. This chain joins TRBV7-9 and TRBJ1-5; no clear D gene. This CDR3 has 12 amino acids. V shed 6 bases and J shed 7 bases, with 10 bases lying between them. CDR1 is SEHNR and CDR2 is FQNEAQ in the germline V gene (reference sequence). The CDR3, as DNA: TGTGCCAGCAGTTTACAGAGGCAGCCCCAGCATTTT. Protein: CASSLQRQPQHF.

The gene calls are TRBV4-2 and TRBJ2-5; 7 bases map to TRBD2. Losses at the gene ends were 1 base for V and 1 base for J; bases not matched to a gene: 12. CDR3 size: 18 residues. The germline V gene has CDR1 LGHNA and CDR2 YNFKEQ. The CDR3: CASSQAPGVAGLQETQYF. The CDR3 nucleotides are TGTGCCAGCAGCCAAGCACCTGGAGTAGCGGGCCTCCAAGAGACCCAGTACTTC.

The V gene is TRBV6-1, the J gene TRBJ1-5, with D possibly TRBD1 on 5 matching bases. Trimming cost V 8 bases and J 0 bases, with 14 bases left between them. This CDR3 is built from 15 residues. Germline loops: CDR1 MNHNS, CDR2 SASEGT. CDR3 DNA sequence: TGTGCCAGCCAGGGAGGACCCTATAGCAATCAGCCCCAGCATTTT. As protein: CASQGGPYSNQPQHF.

The DNA for the CDR3 is TGTGCCAGCAGTTTATCGCCAGGGAGAATTGACACTGAAGCTTTCTTT. It translates to CASSLSPGRIDTEAFF. The V call is TRBV27, the J call TRBJ1-1; possible D gene TRBD1, 5 bases. The CDR3 sequence is 16 residues long. V lost 0 bases to trimming and J lost 3 bases, with 14 bases between them. CDR1 and CDR2 from the germline V gene are MNHEY and SMNVEV (reference sequence).